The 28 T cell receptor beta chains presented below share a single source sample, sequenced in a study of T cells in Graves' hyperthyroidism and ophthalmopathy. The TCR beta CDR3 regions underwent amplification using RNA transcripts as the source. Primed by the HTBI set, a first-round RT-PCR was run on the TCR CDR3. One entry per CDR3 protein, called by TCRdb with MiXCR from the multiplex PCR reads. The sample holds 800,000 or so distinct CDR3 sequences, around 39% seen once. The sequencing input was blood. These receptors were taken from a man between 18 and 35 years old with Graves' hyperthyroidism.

The chain's CDR3 is CASRTDMNTEKLFF. CDR3 DNA: TGTGCCAGCAGAACAGACATGAACACTGAAAAACTGTTTTTT. This chain connects TRBV2 to TRBJ1-4; D unclear. The ends were cut back, 6 bases at V and 7 bases at J, with 15 bases in the middle. Germline values: CDR1 SNHLY, CDR2 FYNNEI. The CDR3 runs 14 residues.

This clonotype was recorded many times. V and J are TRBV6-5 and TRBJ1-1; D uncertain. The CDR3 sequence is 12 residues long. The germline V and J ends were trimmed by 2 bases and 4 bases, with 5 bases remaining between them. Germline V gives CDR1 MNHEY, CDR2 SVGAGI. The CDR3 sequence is CASSYPPTEAFF. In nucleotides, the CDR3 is TGTGCCAGCAGTTACCCCCCCACTGAAGCTTTCTTT.

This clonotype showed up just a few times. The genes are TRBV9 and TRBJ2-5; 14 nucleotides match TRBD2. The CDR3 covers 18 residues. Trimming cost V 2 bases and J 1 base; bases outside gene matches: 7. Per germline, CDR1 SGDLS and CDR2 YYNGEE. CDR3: CASSVGTSGSEVQETQYF. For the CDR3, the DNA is TGTGCCAGCAGCGTTGGGACTAGCGGGAGTGAAGTCCAAGAGACCCAGTACTTC.

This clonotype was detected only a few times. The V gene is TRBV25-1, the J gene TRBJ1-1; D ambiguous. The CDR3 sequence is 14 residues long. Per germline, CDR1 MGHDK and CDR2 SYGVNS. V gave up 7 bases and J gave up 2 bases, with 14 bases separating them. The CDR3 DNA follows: TGTGCCAGCATTGGGTTCGAGGGAAACACTGAAGCTTTCTTT. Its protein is CASIGFEGNTEAFF.

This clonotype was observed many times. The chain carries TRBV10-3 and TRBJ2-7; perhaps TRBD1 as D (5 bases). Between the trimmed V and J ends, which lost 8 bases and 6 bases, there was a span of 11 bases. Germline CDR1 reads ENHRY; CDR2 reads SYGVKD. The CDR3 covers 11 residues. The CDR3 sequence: CAIQGPGEQYF. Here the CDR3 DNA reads TGTGCCATCCAGGGCCCCGGCGAGCAGTACTTC.

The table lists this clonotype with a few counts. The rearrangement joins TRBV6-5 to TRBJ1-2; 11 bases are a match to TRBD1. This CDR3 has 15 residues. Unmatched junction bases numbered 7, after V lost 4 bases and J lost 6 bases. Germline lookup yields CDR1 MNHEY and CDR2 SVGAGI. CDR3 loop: CASSSPGQGENGYTF. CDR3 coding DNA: TGTGCCAGCAGTTCTCCGGGACAGGGGGAAAATGGCTACACCTTC.

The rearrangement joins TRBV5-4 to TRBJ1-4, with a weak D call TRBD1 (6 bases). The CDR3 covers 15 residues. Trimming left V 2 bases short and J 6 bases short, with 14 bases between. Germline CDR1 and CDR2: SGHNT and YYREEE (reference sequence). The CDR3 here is CASSLGVGGDEKLFF. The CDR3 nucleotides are TGTGCCAGCAGCTTAGGGGTGGGGGGCGATGAAAAACTGTTTTTT.

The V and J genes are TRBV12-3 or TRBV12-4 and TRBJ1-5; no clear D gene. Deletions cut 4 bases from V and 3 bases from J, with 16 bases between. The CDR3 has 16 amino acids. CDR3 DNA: TGTGCCAGCAGTTACTTGGAACCGGGCCCCAATCAGCCCCAGCATTTT. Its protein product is CASSYLEPGPNQPQHF.

CDR3 region: CASSSPARQGPGNTIYF. DNA of the CDR3: TGTGCCAGCAGCTCGCCAGCTCGACAGGGCCCTGGAAACACCATATATTTT. This chain uses TRBV7-9 with TRBJ1-3; 7 bases line up with TRBD1. The junction had 11 bases not matched to a gene; V was cut back by 4 bases and J by 2 bases. Looked up from germline, CDR1 is SEHNR and CDR2 is FQNEAQ (reference sequence). This CDR3 spans 17 amino acids.

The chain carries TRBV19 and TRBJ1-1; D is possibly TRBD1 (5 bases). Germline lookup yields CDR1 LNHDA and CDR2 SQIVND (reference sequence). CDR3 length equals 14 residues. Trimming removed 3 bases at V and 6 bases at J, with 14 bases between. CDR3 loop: CASSMDEGFAEAFF. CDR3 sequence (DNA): TGTGCCAGTAGTATGGATGAGGGGTTCGCTGAAGCTTTCTTT.

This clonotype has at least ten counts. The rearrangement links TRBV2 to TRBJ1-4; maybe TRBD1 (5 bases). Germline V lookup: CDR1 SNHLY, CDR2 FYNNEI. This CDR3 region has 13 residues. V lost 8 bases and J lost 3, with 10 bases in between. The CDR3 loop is CASLGGPNEKLFF. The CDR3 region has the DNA TGTGCCAGCCTTGGGGGTCCTAATGAAAAACTGTTTTTT. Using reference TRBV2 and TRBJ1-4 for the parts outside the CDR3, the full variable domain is EPEVTQTPSHQVTQMGQEVILRCVPISNHLYFYWYRQILGQKVEFLVSFYNNEISEKSEIFDDQFSVERPDGSNFTLKIRSTKLEDSAMYFCASLGGPNEKLFFGSGTQLSVL.

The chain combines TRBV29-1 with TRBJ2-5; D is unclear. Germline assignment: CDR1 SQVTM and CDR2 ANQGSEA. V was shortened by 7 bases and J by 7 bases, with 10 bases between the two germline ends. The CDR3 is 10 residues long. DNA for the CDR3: TGCAGCGCCACACGAGGGACCCAGTACTTC. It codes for CSATRGTQYF.

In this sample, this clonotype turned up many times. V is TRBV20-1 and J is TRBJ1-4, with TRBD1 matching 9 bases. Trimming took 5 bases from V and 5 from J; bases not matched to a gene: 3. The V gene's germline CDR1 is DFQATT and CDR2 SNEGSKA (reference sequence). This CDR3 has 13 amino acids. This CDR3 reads CSAAGTGNEKLFF. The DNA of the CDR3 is TGCAGTGCTGCCGGGACAGGGAATGAAAAACTGTTTTTT.

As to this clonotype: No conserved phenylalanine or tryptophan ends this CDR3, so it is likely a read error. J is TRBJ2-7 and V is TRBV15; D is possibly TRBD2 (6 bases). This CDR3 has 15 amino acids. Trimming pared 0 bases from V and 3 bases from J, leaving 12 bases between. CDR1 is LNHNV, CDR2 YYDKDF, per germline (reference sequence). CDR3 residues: CATSRDRRESYEQYL. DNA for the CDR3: TGTGCCACCAGCAGAGATCGGAGGGAGAGCTACGAGCAGTACCTC.

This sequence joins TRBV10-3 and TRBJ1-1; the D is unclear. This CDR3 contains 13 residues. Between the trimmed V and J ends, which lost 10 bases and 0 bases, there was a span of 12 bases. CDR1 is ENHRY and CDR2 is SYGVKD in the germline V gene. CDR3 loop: CATQDGLNTEAFF. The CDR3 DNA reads TGTGCCACCCAAGACGGCCTGAACACTGAAGCTTTCTTT.

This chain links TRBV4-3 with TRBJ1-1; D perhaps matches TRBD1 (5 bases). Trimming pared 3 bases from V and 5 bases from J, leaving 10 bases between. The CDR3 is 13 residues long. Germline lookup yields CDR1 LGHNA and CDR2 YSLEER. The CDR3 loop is CASSHDSGTEAFF. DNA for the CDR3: TGCGCCAGCAGCCACGACAGCGGGACTGAAGCTTTCTTT.

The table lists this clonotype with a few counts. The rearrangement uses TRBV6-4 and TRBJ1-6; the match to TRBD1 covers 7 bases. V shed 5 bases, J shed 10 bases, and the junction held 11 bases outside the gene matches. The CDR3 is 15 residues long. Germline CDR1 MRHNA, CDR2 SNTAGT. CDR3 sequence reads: CASSISRDSPSPLHF. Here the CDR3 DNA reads TGTGCCAGCAGTATTTCCCGGGACAGTCCCTCACCCCTCCACTTT.

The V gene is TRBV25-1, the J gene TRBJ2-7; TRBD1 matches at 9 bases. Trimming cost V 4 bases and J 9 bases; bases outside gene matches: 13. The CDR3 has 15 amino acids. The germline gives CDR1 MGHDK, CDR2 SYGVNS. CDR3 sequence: CASSVGQGFTLGQYF. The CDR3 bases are TGTGCCAGCAGTGTAGGACAGGGGTTTACCCTCGGGCAGTACTTC.

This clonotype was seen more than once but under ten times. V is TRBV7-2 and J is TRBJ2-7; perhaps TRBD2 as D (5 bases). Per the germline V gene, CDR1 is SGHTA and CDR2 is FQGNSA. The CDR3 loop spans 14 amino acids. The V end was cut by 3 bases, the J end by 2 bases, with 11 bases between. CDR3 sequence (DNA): TGTGCCAGCAGCTTTTCCGGGGTCACCTACGAGCAGTACTTC. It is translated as CASSFSGVTYEQYF.

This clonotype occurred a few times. CDR3 sequence reads: CASSEAWGQGFNSPLHF. CDR3 DNA: TGTGCCAGCAGTGAAGCGTGGGGACAGGGATTTAATTCACCCCTCCACTTT. The genes are TRBV6-5 and TRBJ1-6, with 9 bases aligning to TRBD1. CDR1 is MNHEY and CDR2 is SVGAGI in the germline V gene. V gave up 5 bases and J gave up 6 bases; unmatched junction bases: 11. The CDR3 runs to 17 residues.

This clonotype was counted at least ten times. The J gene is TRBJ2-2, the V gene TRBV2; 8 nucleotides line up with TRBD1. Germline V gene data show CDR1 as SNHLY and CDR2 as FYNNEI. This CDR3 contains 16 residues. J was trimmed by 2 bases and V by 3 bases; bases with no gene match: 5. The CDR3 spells CASSDLGQANTGELFF. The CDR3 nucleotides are TGTGCCAGCAGTGATCTGGGACAGGCTAACACCGGGGAGCTGTTTTTT.

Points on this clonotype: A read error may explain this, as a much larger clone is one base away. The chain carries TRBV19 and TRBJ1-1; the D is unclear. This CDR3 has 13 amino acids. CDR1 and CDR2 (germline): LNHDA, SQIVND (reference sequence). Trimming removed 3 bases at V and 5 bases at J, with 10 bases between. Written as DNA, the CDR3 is TGTGCCAGTAGTATCCCGGGTGAAACTGAAGCTTTCTTT. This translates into CASSIPGETEAFF.

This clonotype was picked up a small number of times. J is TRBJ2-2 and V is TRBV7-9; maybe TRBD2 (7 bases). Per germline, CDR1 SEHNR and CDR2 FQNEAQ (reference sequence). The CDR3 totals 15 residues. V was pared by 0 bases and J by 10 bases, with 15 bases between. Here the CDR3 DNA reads TGTGCCAGCAGCTTAGCGCTGGGGGGGCCCGCGGAGCTGTTTTTT. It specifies CASSLALGGPAELFF. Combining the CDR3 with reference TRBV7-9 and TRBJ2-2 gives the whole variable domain DTGVSQNPRHKITKRGQNVTFRCDPISEHNRLYWYRQTLGQGPEFLTYFQNEAQLEKSRLLSDRFSAERPKGSFSTLEIQRTEQGDSAMYLCASSLALGGPAELFFGEGSRLTVL.

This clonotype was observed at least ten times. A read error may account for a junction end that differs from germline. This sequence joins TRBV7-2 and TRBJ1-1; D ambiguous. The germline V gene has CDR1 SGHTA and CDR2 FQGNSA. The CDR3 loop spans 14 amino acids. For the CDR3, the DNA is TGCGCCAGCAGCCAAGGGCCACTTAACACTGAAGCTTTCTTT. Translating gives CASSQGPLNTEAFF.

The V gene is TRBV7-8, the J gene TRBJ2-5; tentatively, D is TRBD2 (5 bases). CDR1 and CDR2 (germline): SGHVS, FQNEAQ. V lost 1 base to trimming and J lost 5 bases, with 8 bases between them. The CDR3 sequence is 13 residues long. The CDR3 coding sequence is TGTGCCAGCAGCTTAGAAGGGAGTGAGACCCAGTACTTC. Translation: CASSLEGSETQYF.

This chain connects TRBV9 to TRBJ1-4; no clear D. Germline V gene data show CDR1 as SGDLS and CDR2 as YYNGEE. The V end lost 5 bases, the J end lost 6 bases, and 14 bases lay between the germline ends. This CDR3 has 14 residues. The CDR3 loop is CASSLYEGDEKLFF. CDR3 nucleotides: TGTGCCAGCAGTTTATACGAGGGAGATGAAAAACTGTTTTTT.

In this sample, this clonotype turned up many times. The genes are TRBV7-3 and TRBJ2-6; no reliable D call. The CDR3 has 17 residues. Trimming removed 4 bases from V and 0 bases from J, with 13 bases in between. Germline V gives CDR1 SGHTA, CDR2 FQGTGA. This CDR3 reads CASSSTRRASGANVLTF. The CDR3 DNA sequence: TGTGCCAGCAGCTCGACACGACGGGCCTCTGGGGCCAACGTCCTGACTTTC.

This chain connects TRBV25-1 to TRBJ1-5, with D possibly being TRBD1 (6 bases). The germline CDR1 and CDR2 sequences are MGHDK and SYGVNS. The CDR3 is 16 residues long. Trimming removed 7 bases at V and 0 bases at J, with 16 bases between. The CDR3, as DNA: TGTGCCAGCACGGGCCCAGGGGAGGTTAGCAATCAGCCCCAGCATTTT. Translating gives CASTGPGEVSNQPQHF. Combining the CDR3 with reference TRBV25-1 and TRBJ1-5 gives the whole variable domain EADIYQTPRYLVIGTGKKITLECSQTMGHDKMYWYQQDPGMELHLIHYSYGVNSTEKGDLSSESTVSRIRTEHFPLTLESARPSHTSQYLCASTGPGEVSNQPQHFGDGTRLSIL.